This TCR beta chain was sequenced for a study of CD8+ T cells in alopecia areata. Looking at the study overall: Treated patients were given oral tofacitinib, which was dosed at 5 to 10 mg twice daily. Tofacitinib therapy took 6 to 18 months; 6 months off drug came after.

The CDR3 extends over 15 amino acids. Losses at the gene ends were 4 bases for V and 2 bases for J; bases not matched to a gene: 8. The germline V gene encodes CDR1 SGHRS and CDR2 YFSETQ. Findings of the study overall: Both scalp clonality and the expanded CD8+ clones among the top 100 showed a significant decrease with tofacitinib. In scalp and blood, many expanded lesional clones persisted during tofacitinib.

As to this clone: Its matching antigen is unknown.

Specified treatment: oral pan-JAK inhibitor, 5-10 mg twice daily. Sequencing relied on a cDNA template that was reverse transcribed from extracted RNA. The table came from immunoSEQ multiplex PCR; TCRdb's copy has only in-frame clones and leaves some out. The sample contains 150,000 to 200,000 clones, 60% of which appear only once. This clonotype was sampled from a human donor with alopecia areata. Sequences were derived from CD4+ T cells sorted from blood, sampled at week 24, from a patient treated with tofacitinib. This rearrangement joins TRBV5-1 to TRBJ1-1; TRBD1 agrees at 7 bases. The CDR3 sequence: CASSHFDRDNTEAFF. The CDR3 coding sequence is TGCGCCAGCAGCCATTTCGACAGGGATAACACTGAAGCTTTCTTT.